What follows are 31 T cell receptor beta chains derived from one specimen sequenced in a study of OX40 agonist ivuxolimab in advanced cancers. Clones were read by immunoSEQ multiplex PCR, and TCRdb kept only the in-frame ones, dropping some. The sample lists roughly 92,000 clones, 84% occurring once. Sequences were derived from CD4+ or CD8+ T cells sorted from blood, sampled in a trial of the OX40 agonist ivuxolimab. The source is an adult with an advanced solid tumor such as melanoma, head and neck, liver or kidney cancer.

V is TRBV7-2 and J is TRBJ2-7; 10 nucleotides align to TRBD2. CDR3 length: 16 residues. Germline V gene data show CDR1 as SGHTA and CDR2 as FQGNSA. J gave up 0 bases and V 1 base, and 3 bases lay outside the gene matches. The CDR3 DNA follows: TGTGCCAGCAGCTTAGGATCTAGCGGGAGCTCCTACGAGCAGTACTTC. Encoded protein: CASSLGSSGSSYEQYF.

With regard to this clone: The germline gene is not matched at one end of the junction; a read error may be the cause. The CDR3 spells CASSLVQLNTEAFF. The CDR3 DNA reads TGTGCCAGCAGCTTGGTGCAGTTGAACACTGAAGCTTTCTTT. J is TRBJ1-1 and V is TRBV5-3; D gene uncertain. TRBV5-3 belongs to the ORF category, with a function that is uncertain. The length of the CDR3 is 14 residues.

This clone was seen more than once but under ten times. CDR3 DNA sequence: TGTGCCAGCTCACCAGGGCAGTTGAACACTGAAGCTTTCTTT. This translates into CASSPGQLNTEAFF. The chain links TRBV18 to TRBJ1-1, with D uncertain. This CDR3 region has 14 residues. CDR1 and CDR2 from the germline V gene are KGHSH and LQKENI. The V end was cut by 2 bases, the J end by 0 bases, with 7 bases between. Variable domain in full (rest from reference TRBV18 and TRBJ1-1): NAGVMQNPRHLVRRRGQEARLRCSPMKGHSHVYWYRQLPEEGLKFMVYLQKENIIDESGMPKERFSAEFPKEGPSILRIQQVVRGDSAAYFCASSPGQLNTEAFFGQGTRLTVV.

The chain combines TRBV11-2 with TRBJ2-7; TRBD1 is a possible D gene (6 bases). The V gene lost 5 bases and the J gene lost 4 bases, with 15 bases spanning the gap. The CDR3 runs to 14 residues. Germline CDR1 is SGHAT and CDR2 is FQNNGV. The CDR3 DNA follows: TGTGCCAGCAGCAGGGGGAGCACGGGGTACGAGCAGTACTTC. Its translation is CASSRGSTGYEQYF. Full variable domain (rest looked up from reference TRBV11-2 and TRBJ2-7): EAGVAQSPRYKIIEKRQSVAFWCNPISGHATLYWYQQILGQGPKLLIQFQNNGVVDDSQLPKDRFSAERLKGVDSTLKIQPAKLEDSAVYLCASSRGSTGYEQYFGPGTRLTVT.

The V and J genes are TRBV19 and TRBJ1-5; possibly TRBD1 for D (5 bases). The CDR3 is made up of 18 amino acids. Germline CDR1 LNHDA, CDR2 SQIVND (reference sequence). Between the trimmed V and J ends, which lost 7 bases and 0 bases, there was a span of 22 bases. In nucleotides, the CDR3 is TGTGCCAGTACTTTATACGGGCGGGGGTTGGGTAGCAATCAGCCCCAGCATTTT. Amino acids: CASTLYGRGLGSNQPQHF. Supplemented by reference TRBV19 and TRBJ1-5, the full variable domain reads DGGITQSPKYLFRKEGQNVTLSCEQNLNHDAMYWYRQDPGQGLRLIYYSQIVNDFQKGDIAEGYSVSREKKESFPLTVTSAQKNPTAFYLCASTLYGRGLGSNQPQHFGDGTRLSIL.

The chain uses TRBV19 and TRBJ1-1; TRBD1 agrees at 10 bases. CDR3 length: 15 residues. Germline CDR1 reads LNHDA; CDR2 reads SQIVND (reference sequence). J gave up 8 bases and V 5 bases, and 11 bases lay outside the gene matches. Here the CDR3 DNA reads TGTGCCAGTAGTTCAACCCGAAGGGGACAGGGGGAAGCTTTCTTT. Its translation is CASSSTRRGQGEAFF. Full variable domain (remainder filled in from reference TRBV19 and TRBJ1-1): DGGITQSPKYLFRKEGQNVTLSCEQNLNHDAMYWYRQDPGQGLRLIYYSQIVNDFQKGDIAEGYSVSREKKESFPLTVTSAQKNPTAFYLCASSSTRRGQGEAFFGQGTRLTVV.

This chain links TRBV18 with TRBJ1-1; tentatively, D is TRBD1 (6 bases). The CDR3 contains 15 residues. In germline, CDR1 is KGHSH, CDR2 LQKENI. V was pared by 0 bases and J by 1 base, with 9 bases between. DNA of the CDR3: TGTGCCAGCTCACCACCACAGGGAGAGAACACTGAAGCTTTCTTT. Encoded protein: CASSPPQGENTEAFF.

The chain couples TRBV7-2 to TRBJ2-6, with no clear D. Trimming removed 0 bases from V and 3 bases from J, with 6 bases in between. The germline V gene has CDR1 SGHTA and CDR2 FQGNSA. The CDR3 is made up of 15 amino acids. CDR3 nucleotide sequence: TGTGCCAGCAGCTTAGCCCGCGGTGGGGCCAACGTCCTGACTTTC. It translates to CASSLARGGANVLTF.

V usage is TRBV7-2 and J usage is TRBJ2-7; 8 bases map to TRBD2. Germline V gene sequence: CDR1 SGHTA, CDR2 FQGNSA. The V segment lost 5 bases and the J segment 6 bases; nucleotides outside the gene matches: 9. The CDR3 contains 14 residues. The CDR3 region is CASSATGLVGEQYF. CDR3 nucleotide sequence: TGTGCCAGCAGCGCGACGGGACTAGTGGGCGAGCAGTACTTC.

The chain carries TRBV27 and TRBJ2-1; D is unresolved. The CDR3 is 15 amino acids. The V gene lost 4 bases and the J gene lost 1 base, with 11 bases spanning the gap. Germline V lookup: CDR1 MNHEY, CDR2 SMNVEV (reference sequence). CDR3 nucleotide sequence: TGTGCCAGCAGTTCTGACAAGAATTCCTACAATGAGCAGTTCTTC. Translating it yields CASSSDKNSYNEQFF.

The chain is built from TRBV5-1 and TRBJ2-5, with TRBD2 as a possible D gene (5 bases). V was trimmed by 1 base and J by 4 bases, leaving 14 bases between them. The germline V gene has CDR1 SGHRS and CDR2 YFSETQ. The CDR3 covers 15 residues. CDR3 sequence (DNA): TGCGCCAGCAGCTTGAGTCTCTCCGCGGGAGAGACCCAGTACTTC. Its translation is CASSLSLSAGETQYF.

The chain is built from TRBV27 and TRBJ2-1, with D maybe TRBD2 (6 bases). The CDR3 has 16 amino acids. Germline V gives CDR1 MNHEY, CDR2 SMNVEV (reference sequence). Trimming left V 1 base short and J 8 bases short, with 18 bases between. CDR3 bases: TGTGCCAGCAGTTTATTAGGGGCCATGGGGGGTGATGAGCAGTTCTTC. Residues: CASSLLGAMGGDEQFF.

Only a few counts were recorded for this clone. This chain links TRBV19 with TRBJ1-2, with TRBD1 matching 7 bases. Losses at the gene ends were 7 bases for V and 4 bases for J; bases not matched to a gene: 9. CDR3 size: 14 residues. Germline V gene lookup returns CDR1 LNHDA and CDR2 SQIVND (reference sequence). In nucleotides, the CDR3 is TGTGCCAGTACCTCGACAGGGCTGGGCTATGGCTACACCTTC. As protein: CASTSTGLGYGYTF.

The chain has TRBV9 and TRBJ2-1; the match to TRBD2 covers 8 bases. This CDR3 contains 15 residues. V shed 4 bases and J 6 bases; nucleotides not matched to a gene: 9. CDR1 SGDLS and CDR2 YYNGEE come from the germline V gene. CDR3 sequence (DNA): TGTGCCAGCAGCCTCTGGGGACTAGAGGGCAATGAGCAGTTCTTC. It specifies CASSLWGLEGNEQFF.

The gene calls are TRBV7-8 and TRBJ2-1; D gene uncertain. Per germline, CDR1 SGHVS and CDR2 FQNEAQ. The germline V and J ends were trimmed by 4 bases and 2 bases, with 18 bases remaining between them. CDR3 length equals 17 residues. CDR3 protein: CASSWVKGWGTYNEQFF. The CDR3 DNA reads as TGTGCCAGCAGCTGGGTTAAGGGATGGGGAACCTACAATGAGCAGTTCTTC. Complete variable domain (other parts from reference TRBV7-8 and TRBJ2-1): GAGVSQSPRYKVAKRGQDVALRCDPISGHVSLFWYQQALGQGPEFLTYFQNEAQLDKSGLPSDRFFAERPEGSVSTLKIQRTQQEDSAVYLCASSWVKGWGTYNEQFFGPGTRLTVL.

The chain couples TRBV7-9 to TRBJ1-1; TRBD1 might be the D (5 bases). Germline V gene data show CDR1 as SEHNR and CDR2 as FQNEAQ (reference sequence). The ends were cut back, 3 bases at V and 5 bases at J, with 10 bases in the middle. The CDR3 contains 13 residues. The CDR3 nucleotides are TGTGCCAGCAGCTTTATGGGGGGAACTGAAGCTTTCTTT. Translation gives CASSFMGGTEAFF.

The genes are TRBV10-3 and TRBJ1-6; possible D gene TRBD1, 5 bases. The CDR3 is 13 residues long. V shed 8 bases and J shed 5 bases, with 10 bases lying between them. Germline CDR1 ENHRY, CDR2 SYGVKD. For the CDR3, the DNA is TGTGCCATCGGGGGGGAAGATAATTCACCCCTCCACTTT. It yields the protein CAIGGEDNSPLHF.

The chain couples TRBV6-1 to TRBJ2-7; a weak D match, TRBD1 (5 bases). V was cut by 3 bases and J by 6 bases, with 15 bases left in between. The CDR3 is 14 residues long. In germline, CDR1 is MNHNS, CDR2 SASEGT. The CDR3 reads CASSDRLQGGEQYF. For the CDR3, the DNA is TGTGCCAGCAGTGACCGGCTTCAGGGCGGCGAGCAGTACTTC.

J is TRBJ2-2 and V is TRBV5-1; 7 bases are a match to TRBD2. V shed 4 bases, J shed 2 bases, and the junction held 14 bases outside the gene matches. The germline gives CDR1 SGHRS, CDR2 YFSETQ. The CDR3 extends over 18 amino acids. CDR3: CASSDTPGGGLNTGELFF. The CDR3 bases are TGCGCCAGCAGCGATACCCCTGGCGGGGGTTTAAACACCGGGGAGCTGTTTTTT.

DNA for the CDR3: TGTGCCAGTACGATAGTGACAGGGTCCTACGAGCAGTACTTC. Translating it yields CASTIVTGSYEQYF. The J gene is TRBJ2-7, the V gene TRBV7-2, with 7 bases that match TRBD1. Germline V gives CDR1 SGHTA, CDR2 FQGNSA. The CDR3 runs to 14 residues. V trimming: 9 bases; J trimming: 1 base; junction bases outside the gene matches: 9.

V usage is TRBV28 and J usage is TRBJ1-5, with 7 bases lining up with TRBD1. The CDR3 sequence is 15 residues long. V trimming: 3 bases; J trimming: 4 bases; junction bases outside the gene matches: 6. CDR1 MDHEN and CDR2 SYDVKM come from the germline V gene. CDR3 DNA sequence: TGTGCCAGCAGTTTGGGGCAGGGGGGGAATCAGCCCCAGCATTTT. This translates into CASSLGQGGNQPQHF.

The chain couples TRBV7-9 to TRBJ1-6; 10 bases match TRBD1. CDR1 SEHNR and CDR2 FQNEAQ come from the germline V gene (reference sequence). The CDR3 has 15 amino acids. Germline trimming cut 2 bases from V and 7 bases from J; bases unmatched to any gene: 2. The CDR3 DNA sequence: TGTGCCAGCAGCTTACTGGGACAGGGGAATTCACCCCTCCACTTT. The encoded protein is CASSLLGQGNSPLHF.

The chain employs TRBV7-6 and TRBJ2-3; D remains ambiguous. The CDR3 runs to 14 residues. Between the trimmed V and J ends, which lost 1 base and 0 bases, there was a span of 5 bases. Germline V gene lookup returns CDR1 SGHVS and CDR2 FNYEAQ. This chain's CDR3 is CASSLEQSTDTQYF. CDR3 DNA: TGTGCCAGCAGCTTAGAACAGAGCACAGATACGCAGTATTTT. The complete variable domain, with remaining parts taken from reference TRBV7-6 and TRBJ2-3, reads GAGVSQSPRYKVTKRGQDVALRCDPISGHVSLYWYRQALGQGPEFLTYFNYEAQQDKSGLPNDRFSAERPEGSISTLTIQRTEQRDSAMYRCASSLEQSTDTQYFGPGTRLTVL.

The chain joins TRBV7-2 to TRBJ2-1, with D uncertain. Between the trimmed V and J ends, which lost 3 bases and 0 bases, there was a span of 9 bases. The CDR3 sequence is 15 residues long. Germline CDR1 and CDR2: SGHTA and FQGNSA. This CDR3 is CASSFPSSSYNEQFF. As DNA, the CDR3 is TGTGCCAGCAGCTTCCCATCAAGCTCCTACAATGAGCAGTTCTTC.

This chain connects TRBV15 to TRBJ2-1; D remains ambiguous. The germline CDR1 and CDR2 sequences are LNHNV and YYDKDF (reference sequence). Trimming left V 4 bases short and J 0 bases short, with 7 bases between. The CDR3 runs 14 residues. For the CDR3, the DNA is TGTGCCACCAGCACTCTGACCTCCTACAATGAGCAGTTCTTC. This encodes CATSTLTSYNEQFF.

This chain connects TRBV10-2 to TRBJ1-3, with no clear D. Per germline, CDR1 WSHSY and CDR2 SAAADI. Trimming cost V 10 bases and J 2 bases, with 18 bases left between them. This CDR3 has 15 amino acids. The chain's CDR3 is CATLELGGTGNTIYF. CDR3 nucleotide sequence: TGCGCCACCCTCGAACTGGGCGGTACTGGAAACACCATATATTTT.

The CDR3 region is CASSLGTSGGTSTDTQYF. As DNA, the CDR3 is TGTGCCAGCAGCTTGGGGACTAGCGGGGGAACTAGCACAGATACGCAGTATTTT. This chain links TRBV5-8 with TRBJ2-3; 13 bases are a match to TRBD2. Germline V lookup: CDR1 SGHTS, CDR2 YDEGEE. With 0 bases clipped from V and 0 bases from J, the junction kept 4 bases outside the gene matches. The CDR3 loop spans 18 amino acids.

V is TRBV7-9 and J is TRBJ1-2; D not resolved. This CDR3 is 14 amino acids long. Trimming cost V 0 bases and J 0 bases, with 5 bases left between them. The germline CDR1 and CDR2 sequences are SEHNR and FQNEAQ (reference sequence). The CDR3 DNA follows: TGTGCCAGCAGCTTAGCCGGACCTAACTATGGCTACACCTTC. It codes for CASSLAGPNYGYTF.

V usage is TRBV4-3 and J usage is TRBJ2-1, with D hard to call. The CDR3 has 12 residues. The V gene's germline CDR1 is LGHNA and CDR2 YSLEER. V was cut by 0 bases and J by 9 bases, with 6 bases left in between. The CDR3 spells CASSQDWGEQFF. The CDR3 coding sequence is TGCGCCAGCAGCCAAGATTGGGGTGAGCAGTTCTTC.

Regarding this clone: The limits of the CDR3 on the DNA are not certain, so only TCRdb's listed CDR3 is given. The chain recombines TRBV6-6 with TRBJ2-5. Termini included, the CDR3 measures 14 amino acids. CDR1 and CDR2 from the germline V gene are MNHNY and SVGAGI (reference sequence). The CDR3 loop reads CASSTSAFQETQYF.

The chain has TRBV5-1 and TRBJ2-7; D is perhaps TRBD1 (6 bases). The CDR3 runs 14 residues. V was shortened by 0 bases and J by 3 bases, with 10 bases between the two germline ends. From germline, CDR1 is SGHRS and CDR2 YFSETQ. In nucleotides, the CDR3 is TGCGCCAGCAGCTTGGCGGCCAGGGGCTACGAGCAGTACTTC. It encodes CASSLAARGYEQYF.